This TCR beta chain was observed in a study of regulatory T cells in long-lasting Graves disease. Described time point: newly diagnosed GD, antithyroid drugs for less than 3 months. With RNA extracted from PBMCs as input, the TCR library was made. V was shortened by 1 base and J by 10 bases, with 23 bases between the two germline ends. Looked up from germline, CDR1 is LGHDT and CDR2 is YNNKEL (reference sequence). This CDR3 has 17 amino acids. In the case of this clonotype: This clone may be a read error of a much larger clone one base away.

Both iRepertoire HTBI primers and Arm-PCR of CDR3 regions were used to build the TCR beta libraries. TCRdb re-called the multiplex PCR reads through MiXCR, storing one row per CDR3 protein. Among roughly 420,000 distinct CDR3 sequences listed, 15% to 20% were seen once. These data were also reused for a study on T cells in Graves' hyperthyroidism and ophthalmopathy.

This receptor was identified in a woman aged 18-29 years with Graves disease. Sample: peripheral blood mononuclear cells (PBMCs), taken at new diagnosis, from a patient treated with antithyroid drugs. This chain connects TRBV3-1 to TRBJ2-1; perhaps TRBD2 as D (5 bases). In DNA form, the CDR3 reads TGTGCCAGCAGCCAAGCTCACAGTAGCGCCCTCACCTACGAGCAGTTCTTC. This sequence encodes CASSQAHSSALTYEQFF.